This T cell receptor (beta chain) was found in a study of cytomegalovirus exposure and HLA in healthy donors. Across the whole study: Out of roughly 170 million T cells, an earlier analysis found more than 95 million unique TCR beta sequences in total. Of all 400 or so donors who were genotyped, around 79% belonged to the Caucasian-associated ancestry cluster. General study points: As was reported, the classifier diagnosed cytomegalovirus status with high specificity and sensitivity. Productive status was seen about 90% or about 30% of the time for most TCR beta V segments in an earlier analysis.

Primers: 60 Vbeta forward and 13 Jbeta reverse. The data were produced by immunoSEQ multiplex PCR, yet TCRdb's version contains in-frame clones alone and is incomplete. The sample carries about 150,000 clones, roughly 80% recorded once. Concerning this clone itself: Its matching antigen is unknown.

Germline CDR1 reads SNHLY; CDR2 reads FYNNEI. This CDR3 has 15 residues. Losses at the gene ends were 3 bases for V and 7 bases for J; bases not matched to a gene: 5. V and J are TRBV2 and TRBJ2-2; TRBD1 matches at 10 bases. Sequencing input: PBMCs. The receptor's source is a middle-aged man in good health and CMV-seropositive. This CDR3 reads CASSEVTGGIGELFF. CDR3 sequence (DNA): TGTGCCAGCAGTGAGGTGACAGGGGGCATCGGGGAGCTGTTTTTT.